One and the same sample provided the 23 T cell receptor beta chains below, sequenced in a study of T cells in Graves' hyperthyroidism and ophthalmopathy. Amplification of TCR beta CDR3 regions was performed using RNA transcripts as template. RT-PCR in the first round (using the HTBI primer set) targeted the TCR CDR3. A single record per CDR3 protein comes from TCRdb applying MiXCR to the multiplex PCR reads. The table has under 450,000 distinct CDR3 sequences, approximately 14% seen once. The sequencing sample was made of blood. These receptor sequences come from a woman aged 18-29 years with Graves' hyperthyroidism.

The gene calls are TRBV12-3 or TRBV12-4 and TRBJ1-1, with D hard to call. The CDR3 runs 13 residues. Trimming removed 5 bases from V and 4 bases from J, with 11 bases in between. Here the CDR3 reads CASSPIGSTEAFF. The CDR3 DNA sequence: TGTGCCAGCAGTCCTATAGGGAGCACTGAAGCTTTCTTT.

This clonotype occurred many times. The V gene is TRBV19, the J gene TRBJ1-5; 9 bases match TRBD1. With 6 bases clipped from V and 2 bases from J, the junction kept 14 bases outside the gene matches. The CDR3 is 18 amino acids. Germline V gives CDR1 LNHDA, CDR2 SQIVND (reference sequence). In nucleotides, the CDR3 is TGTGCCAGTAGCTCACCGGGACAGGGTGTGGGTGGCAATCAGCCCCAGCATTTT. The encoded protein is CASSSPGQGVGGNQPQHF.

Ten or more counts support this clonotype. This chain joins TRBV3-1 and TRBJ1-1; 10 bases match TRBD1. The CDR3 is 16 residues long. J was trimmed by 0 bases and V by 6 bases; bases with no gene match: 7. Looked up from germline, CDR1 is LGHDT and CDR2 is YNNKEL (reference sequence). The CDR3 reads CASRRGTGAMNTEAFF. As DNA, the CDR3 is TGTGCCAGCAGGCGAGGGACAGGGGCTATGAACACTGAAGCTTTCTTT.

Many counts were recorded for this clonotype. The chain is built from TRBV6-1 and TRBJ1-4; TRBD1 aligns across 7 bases. This CDR3 is 17 amino acids long. V shed 6 bases, J shed 1 base, and the junction held 11 bases outside the gene matches. The germline CDR1 and CDR2 sequences are MNHNS and SASEGT. CDR3 in amino acids: CASRSGTALKTNEKLFF. CDR3 coding DNA: TGTGCCAGCAGGTCCGGGACAGCCTTGAAAACTAATGAAAAACTGTTTTTT.

Ten or more counts support this clonotype. The chain carries TRBV20-1 and TRBJ1-1; TRBD1 matches at 8 bases. The CDR3 is 14 amino acids. CDR1 and CDR2 (germline): DFQATT, SNEGSKA (reference sequence). The J segment lost 4 bases and the V segment lost 0 bases, leaving 4 bases of the junction unmatched. The chain's CDR3 is CSARDGRGLTEAFF. CDR3 sequence (DNA): TGCAGTGCTAGAGATGGCAGGGGGCTCACTGAAGCTTTCTTT.

This clonotype was seen only a few times. V is TRBV6-1 and J is TRBJ2-3; unclear D gene. This CDR3 is built from 14 residues. Per the germline V gene, CDR1 is MNHNS and CDR2 is SASEGT. Trimming stripped 8 bases from V and 1 base from J, with 13 bases between. CDR3 residues: CASALRFGTDTQYF. CDR3 DNA: TGTGCCAGCGCTCTTAGGTTCGGCACAGATACGCAGTATTTT.

This clonotype came up many times. The chain recombines TRBV28 with TRBJ2-3; D is ambiguous. The V gene's germline CDR1 is MDHEN and CDR2 SYDVKM. Trimming removed 10 bases at V and 2 bases at J, with 16 bases between. The CDR3 spans 14 residues. For the CDR3, the DNA is TGTGCCACCCGTGTGTTTGGGGTCACAGATACGCAGTATTTT. Protein: CATRVFGVTDTQYF.

This clonotype has ten or more counts. This chain joins TRBV24-1 and TRBJ1-2; D gene uncertain. The V end lost 4 bases, the J end lost 1 base, and 18 bases lay between the germline ends. Looked up from germline, CDR1 is KGHDR and CDR2 is SFDVKD. This CDR3 region has 17 residues. This chain's CDR3 is CATSDPRSPSGNYGYTF. In DNA form, the CDR3 reads TGTGCCACCAGTGACCCCCGGAGCCCGAGTGGTAACTATGGCTACACCTTC.

This clonotype was seen repeatedly, ten times or more. The chain links TRBV28 to TRBJ1-5, with unresolved D. CDR3 length: 16 residues. Trimming removed 3 bases from V and 1 base from J, with 13 bases in between. Germline assignment: CDR1 MDHEN and CDR2 SYDVKM. CDR3 loop: CASSFPRKGSNQPQHF. For the CDR3, the DNA is TGTGCCAGCAGTTTTCCGAGGAAGGGAAGCAATCAGCCCCAGCATTTT.

The rearrangement joins TRBV2 to TRBJ2-1, with TRBD2 matching over 13 bases. CDR3 length equals 16 residues. With 6 bases clipped from V and 6 bases from J, the junction kept 8 bases outside the gene matches. CDR1 and CDR2 from the germline V gene are SNHLY and FYNNEI. The CDR3 is CASRDGLAGVGNEQFF. CDR3 sequence (DNA): TGTGCCAGCAGAGACGGACTAGCGGGAGTCGGCAATGAGCAGTTCTTC. The full variable domain, completed using reference TRBV2 and TRBJ2-1, is EPEVTQTPSHQVTQMGQEVILRCVPISNHLYFYWYRQILGQKVEFLVSFYNNEISEKSEIFDDQFSVERPDGSNFTLKIRSTKLEDSAMYFCASRDGLAGVGNEQFFGPGTRLTVL.

This clonotype was detected only once. The chain combines TRBV12-3 or TRBV12-4 with TRBJ2-7, with D perhaps TRBD1 or TRBD2 (5 bases each). The CDR3 runs to 16 residues. Trimming shortened V by 5 bases and J by 3 bases, and 20 bases separated the two germline ends. DNA for the CDR3: TGTGCCAGCAGTGAAATTTCGGGGCAGATGCACTACGAGCAGTACTTC. Residues: CASSEISGQMHYEQYF.

Ten or more counts support this clonotype. The chain links TRBV3-1 to TRBJ2-1, with TRBD2 identical over 8 bases. This CDR3 region has 16 residues. V lost 3 bases to trimming and J lost 0 bases; unmatched junction nucleotides: 4. Germline-derived CDR1 and CDR2 are LGHDT and YNNKEL (reference sequence). CDR3: CASSQTSARSYNEQFF. CDR3 nucleotides: TGTGCCAGCAGCCAGACTAGCGCTCGCTCCTACAATGAGCAGTTCTTC.

Ten or more counts support this clonotype. The V call is TRBV11-2, the J call TRBJ1-1; TRBD1 might be the D (6 bases). Trimming took 2 bases from V and 7 from J, leaving 23 bases between them. The CDR3 is 17 residues long. Germline CDR1 reads SGHAT; CDR2 reads FQNNGV. In nucleotides, the CDR3 is TGTGCCAGCAGCTTATCATTACAGGGCAGCCATCTAGATGAAGCTTTCTTT. It yields the protein CASSLSLQGSHLDEAFF.

CDR3 bases: TGTGCTAGTGGTTTGGTCTCATCCGGGACAGGGAATTACAATGAGCAGTTCTTC. Protein: CASGLVSSGTGNYNEQFF. This chain uses TRBV12-5 with TRBJ2-1, with 9 bases identical to TRBD1. The CDR3 contains 18 residues. Trimming at V came to 0 bases and at J to 4 bases, leaving 10 bases not matched to a gene. In germline, CDR1 is LGHNT, CDR2 FRNRAP.

To note about this clonotype: An end of the junction differs from the germline gene, which may be a read error. The rearrangement links TRBV14 to TRBJ1-1, with a weak D call TRBD1 (6 bases). Germline-derived CDR1 and CDR2 are SGHDN and FVKESK. The CDR3 length is 16 residues. The CDR3 coding sequence is TGTGCCAGCAGCAACTACAACAGGGTTGGGAACGCTGAAGCTTTCTTT. It is translated as CASSNYNRVGNAEAFF.

This clonotype was seen many times. This sequence joins TRBV27 and TRBJ1-5, with D tentatively TRBD1 (5 bases). Trimming pared 2 bases from V and 2 bases from J, leaving 10 bases between. The CDR3 sequence is 15 residues long. In germline, CDR1 is MNHEY, CDR2 SMNVEV (reference sequence). The CDR3 DNA reads TGTGCCAGCAGTTTAGTGGGGGTTGGCAATCAGCCCCAGCATTTT. Amino acid sequence: CASSLVGVGNQPQHF.

V is TRBV20-1 and J is TRBJ2-2; D might be TRBD1 or TRBD2, each matching 6 bases. V was clipped by 6 bases and J by 4 bases, with 15 bases between them. This CDR3 has 14 amino acids. CDR1 is DFQATT, CDR2 SNEGSKA, per germline (reference sequence). CDR3 nucleotide sequence: TGCAGTGCCTCGAAGGAGGGGGGCACCGGGGAGCTGTTTTTT. Amino acid sequence: CSASKEGGTGELFF.

This clonotype was seen many times. The chain links TRBV7-2 to TRBJ2-7, with D unresolved. Trimming cost V 1 base and J 1 base, with 11 bases left between them. CDR1 SGHTA and CDR2 FQGNSA come from the germline V gene. This CDR3 has 15 amino acids. CDR3 protein: CASSLEGLGSYEQYF. In DNA, the CDR3 is TGTGCCAGCAGCTTAGAGGGTCTAGGATCCTACGAGCAGTACTTC.

This clonotype appeared a few times. J is TRBJ1-5 and V is TRBV12-3 or TRBV12-4; 7 nucleotides match TRBD1. The CDR3 has 14 amino acids. V trimming: 6 bases; J trimming: 3 bases; junction bases outside the gene matches: 5. CDR3 region: CASRVQGNNQPQHF. The DNA for the CDR3 is TGTGCCAGCAGGGTACAGGGGAACAATCAGCCCCAGCATTTT.

The chain employs TRBV20-1 and TRBJ1-6; TRBD1 agrees at 7 bases. Germline trimming cut 3 bases from V and 8 bases from J; bases unmatched to any gene: 16. The CDR3 has 17 residues. The V gene's germline CDR1 is DFQATT and CDR2 SNEGSKA (reference sequence). This CDR3 is CSARDSQGVLEYSPLHF. The CDR3 nucleotides read TGCAGTGCTAGGGATAGTCAGGGGGTGTTGGAGTATTCACCCCTCCACTTT.

This clonotype was seen at least ten times. The rearrangement links TRBV7-8 to TRBJ2-5, with 11 bases matching TRBD2. Trimming cost V 5 bases and J 5 bases; bases outside gene matches: 7. The CDR3 spans 15 residues. Germline V gives CDR1 SGHVS, CDR2 FQNEAQ. CDR3 sequence reads: CASSHSGGATETQYF. In nucleotides, the CDR3 is TGTGCCAGCAGCCATAGCGGGGGGGCCACGGAGACCCAGTACTTC. The full variable domain, rest sourced from reference TRBV7-8 and TRBJ2-5, is GAGVSQSPRYKVAKRGQDVALRCDPISGHVSLFWYQQALGQGPEFLTYFQNEAQLDKSGLPSDRFFAERPEGSVSTLKIQRTQQEDSAVYLCASSHSGGATETQYFGPGTRLLVL.

V is TRBV6-5 and J is TRBJ1-1; no clear D. The germline CDR1 and CDR2 sequences are MNHEY and SVGAGI. V lost 0 bases to trimming and J lost 3 bases, with 14 bases between them. The CDR3 consists of 16 residues. In nucleotides, the CDR3 is TGTGCCAGCAGTTACTCTATACAGCCGGTTCACACTGAAGCTTTCTTT. Its translation: CASSYSIQPVHTEAFF.

This clonotype turned up a few times. The V gene is TRBV6-1, the J gene TRBJ2-7; D not resolved. The CDR3 extends over 13 amino acids. Per the germline V gene, CDR1 is MNHNS and CDR2 is SASEGT. With 8 bases removed from V and 3 bases from J, the gap between germline ends came to 14 bases. This CDR3 reads CASAVQLGYEQYF. CDR3 in DNA: TGTGCCAGCGCTGTACAGTTAGGCTACGAGCAGTACTTC.